The 32 T cell receptor beta chains below come from one sample, sequenced in a study of blood T cell repertoires in COVID-19. Repertoires were generated with immunoSEQ multiplex PCR, while TCRdb's copy carries only in-frame clones and drops some. The sample has roughly 150,000 clones; more than 75% are singletons. Sequencing was performed on peripheral blood. Receptors originate from a woman older than 75 with COVID-19, enrolled during active disease.

The chain couples TRBV7-9 to TRBJ1-5; D unresolved. The CDR3 length is 13 residues. V lost 1 base, J lost 8 bases, and 9 bases lay in between. Germline loops: CDR1 SEHNR, CDR2 FQNEAQ (reference sequence). DNA for the CDR3: TGTGCCAGCAGCTTAGGGGCCATTGAGCCCCAGCATTTT. Protein sequence: CASSLGAIEPQHF.

This chain joins TRBV2 and TRBJ2-3; D is perhaps TRBD2 (5 bases). The V end lost 8 bases, the J end lost 5 bases, and 8 bases lay between the germline ends. The germline gives CDR1 SNHLY, CDR2 FYNNEI. The CDR3 is 11 amino acids. CDR3 sequence reads: CASSRGDTQYF. The CDR3 coding sequence is TGTGCCAGCTCCCGGGGAGATACGCAGTATTTT.

The chain combines TRBV10-2 with TRBJ1-2, with 9 nucleotides matching TRBD1. The CDR3 totals 16 residues. The V gene end was trimmed by 1 base and the J gene end by 2 bases; junction bases not matched to a gene: 5. Germline V gene data show CDR1 as WSHSY and CDR2 as SAAADI. The CDR3 nucleotides read TGCGCCAGCAGTGAGTTCCCGGGGACAGGGAACTATGGCTACACCTTC. Its protein is CASSEFPGTGNYGYTF.

The chain combines TRBV7-8 with TRBJ1-1, with D perhaps TRBD1 (5 bases). Trimming took 2 bases from V and 4 from J, leaving 11 bases between them. The CDR3 totals 14 residues. The V gene's germline CDR1 is SGHVS and CDR2 FQNEAQ. CDR3 loop: CASSLYSGPTEAFF. The CDR3 coding sequence is TGTGCCAGCAGCTTATATTCAGGGCCCACTGAAGCTTTCTTT.

The CDR3 is CATSNRAGGFFGTEAFF. CDR3 bases: TGTGCCACCAGCAATAGGGCAGGGGGCTTCTTTGGCACTGAAGCTTTCTTT. The V gene is TRBV15, the J gene TRBJ1-1, with 8 bases matching TRBD1. The CDR3 has 17 amino acids. Germline V gene sequence: CDR1 LNHNV, CDR2 YYDKDF (reference sequence). Trimming took 4 bases from V and 4 from J; bases not matched to a gene: 14. Supplemented by reference TRBV15 and TRBJ1-1, the full variable domain reads DAMVIQNPRYQVTQFGKPVTLSCSQTLNHNVMYWYQQKSSQAPKLLFHYYDKDFNNEADTPDNFQSRRPNTSFCFLDIRSPGLGDTAMYLCATSNRAGGFFGTEAFFGQGTRLTVV.

The chain combines TRBV5-1 with TRBJ2-1, with 9 nucleotides matching TRBD2. Germline lookup yields CDR1 SGHRS and CDR2 YFSETQ. The CDR3 extends over 14 amino acids. Unmatched junction bases numbered 11, after V lost 6 bases and J lost 10 bases. The CDR3 protein is CASMWASGTIEQFF. The CDR3 DNA sequence: TGCGCCAGCATGTGGGCTAGCGGGACGATCGAGCAGTTCTTC. Using reference TRBV5-1 and TRBJ2-1 for the parts outside the CDR3, the full variable domain is KAGVTQTPRYLIKTRGQQVTLSCSPISGHRSVSWYQQTPGQGLQFLFEYFSETQRNKGNFPGRFSGRQFSNSRSEMNVSTLELGDSALYLCASMWASGTIEQFFGPGTRLTVL.

This clone occurred once. The chain employs TRBV19 and TRBJ1-1, with TRBD1 as a possible D gene (5 bases). The V gene's germline CDR1 is LNHDA and CDR2 SQIVND (reference sequence). Trimming left V 7 bases short and J 5 bases short, with 20 bases between. This CDR3 contains 15 residues. CDR3 bases: TGTGCCAGTACTTATTGGTCAGGGAGGAATACTGAAGCTTTCTTT. The encoded protein is CASTYWSGRNTEAFF.

V gene TRBV4-2 combines with J gene TRBJ2-6, with TRBD1 matching over 10 bases. This CDR3 is built from 18 residues. The germline V gene has CDR1 LGHNA and CDR2 YNFKEQ. V was pared by 5 bases and J by 0 bases, with 7 bases of the junction left unmatched. The CDR3 DNA sequence: TGTGCCAGCAGCGGTCGGACAGGGGGTAACTCTGGGGCCAACGTCCTGACTTTC. Its translation is CASSGRTGGNSGANVLTF.

J is TRBJ2-1 and V is TRBV18, with 10 bases lining up with TRBD2. Trimming removed 6 bases from V and 4 bases from J; junction bases left unmatched: 6. The length of the CDR3 is 15 residues. From germline, CDR1 is KGHSH and CDR2 LQKENI. CDR3 in DNA: TGTGCCAGCTCCGCCCTAGCGGGGGCTTACAATGAGCAGTTCTTC. Translated, it gives CASSALAGAYNEQFF.

This chain uses TRBV7-3 with TRBJ1-5; 7 bases are shared with TRBD1. V shed 5 bases and J 5 bases; nucleotides not matched to a gene: 3. Germline values: CDR1 SGHTA, CDR2 FQGTGA. CDR3 length: 13 residues. CDR3 region: CASSVDRDQPQHF. CDR3 bases: TGTGCCAGCAGCGTAGACAGGGATCAGCCCCAGCATTTT. Drawing the rest from reference TRBV7-3 and TRBJ1-5, the complete variable domain is GAGVSQTPSNKVTEKGKYVELRCDPISGHTALYWYRQSLGQGPEFLIYFQGTGAADDSGLPNDRFFAVRPEGSVSTLKIQRTERGDSAVYLCASSVDRDQPQHFGDGTRLSIL.

The J gene is TRBJ2-2, the V gene TRBV6-2 or TRBV6-3; no clear D. Trimming shortened V by 0 bases and J by 3 bases, and 8 bases separated the two germline ends. CDR1 is MNHEY, CDR2 SVGEGT, per germline. CDR3 length: 15 residues. The CDR3 DNA reads TGTGCCAGCAGTTACTCGAGAGTGGACACCGGGGAGCTGTTTTTT. Its translation: CASSYSRVDTGELFF.

This clone has a single count. The rearrangement uses TRBV2 and TRBJ2-2; 7 bases are a match to TRBD2. V was pared by 4 bases and J by 6 bases, with 17 bases of the junction left unmatched. The CDR3 has 18 amino acids. Germline-derived CDR1 and CDR2 are SNHLY and FYNNEI. The CDR3 sequence: CASSVYSKSGGGAGELFF. Written as DNA, the CDR3 is TGTGCCAGCAGTGTCTATTCGAAGTCGGGGGGAGGCGCCGGGGAGCTGTTTTTT.

CDR3 region: CASSLRRDSRNEQFF. CDR3 bases: TGTGCCAGCAGCTTGAGGCGGGACAGCCGCAATGAGCAGTTCTTC. The chain is built from TRBV7-8 and TRBJ2-1; D is perhaps TRBD1 (7 bases). V dropped 3 bases and J dropped 6 bases, with 15 bases sitting between them. The CDR3 has 15 residues. Germline-derived CDR1 and CDR2 are SGHVS and FQNEAQ.

The chain combines TRBV9 with TRBJ2-3, with D tentatively TRBD2 (6 bases). The germline CDR1 and CDR2 sequences are SGDLS and YYNGEE. The CDR3 has 15 amino acids. V was clipped by 2 bases and J by 0 bases, with 10 bases between them. CDR3 sequence reads: CASSVTGASTDTQYF. The CDR3 DNA follows: TGTGCCAGCAGCGTCACGGGAGCTAGCACAGATACGCAGTATTTT.

The chain carries TRBV28 and TRBJ2-3; 10 bases fit TRBD2. The trim removed 3 bases at V and 6 bases at J, leaving 18 bases unmatched. The CDR3 spans 19 residues. Germline V lookup: CDR1 MDHEN, CDR2 SYDVKM. For the CDR3, the DNA is TGTGCCAGCAGTTTTTTCGACCTCACTAGCGGGGCCCGTGGGGATACGCAGTATTTT. This gives the protein CASSFFDLTSGARGDTQYF.

This clone showed up just once. The DNA of the CDR3 is TGTGCCAGCAGTTTTGGGTTAATGGGGAGTTCACCCCTCCACTTT. Residues: CASSFGLMGSSPLHF. The chain combines TRBV27 with TRBJ1-6, with D unresolved. CDR1 and CDR2 (germline): MNHEY, SMNVEV (reference sequence). The CDR3 length is 15 residues. V was shortened by 3 bases and J by 9 bases, with 15 bases between the two germline ends.

The gene calls are TRBV6-4 and TRBJ1-1; no clear D. The CDR3 extends over 13 amino acids. CDR1 and CDR2 (germline): MRHNA, SNTAGT. V lost 4 bases to trimming and J lost 7 bases, with 13 bases between them. The CDR3 protein is CASSADRRSEAFF. In nucleotides, the CDR3 is TGTGCCAGCAGTGCGGATCGGAGGAGTGAAGCTTTCTTT.

The chain combines TRBV11-2 with TRBJ2-2, with 7 bases that match TRBD2. CDR1 SGHAT and CDR2 FQNNGV come from the germline V gene. The CDR3 contains 17 residues. The V and J ends lost 0 bases and 6 bases, in that order; junction bases with no gene match: 10. CDR3 residues: CASSLDGAGYRAGELFF. CDR3 bases: TGTGCCAGCAGCTTAGATGGAGCGGGATATAGGGCCGGGGAGCTGTTTTTT.

The chain recombines TRBV19 with TRBJ1-5; D possibly corresponds to TRBD1 (5 bases). The V and J ends lost 6 bases and 7 bases respectively, with 22 bases between them. The CDR3 spans 16 residues. The V gene's germline CDR1 is LNHDA and CDR2 SQIVND (reference sequence). CDR3 sequence: CASSNPGGEAGQPQHF. CDR3 sequence (DNA): TGTGCCAGTAGCAACCCCGGGGGAGAGGCGGGGCAGCCCCAGCATTTT.

The chain uses TRBV5-8 and TRBJ1-2; D gene ambiguous. The CDR3 has 14 amino acids. V shed 2 bases and J shed 6 bases, with 14 bases lying between them. Germline values: CDR1 SGHTS, CDR2 YDEGEE. The CDR3 region is CASSFLHARDGYTF. The CDR3 region has the DNA TGTGCCAGCAGCTTTTTACACGCGAGGGATGGCTACACCTTC.

The chain carries TRBV9 and TRBJ2-5; a possible D gene is TRBD2 (5 bases). The CDR3 loop spans 15 amino acids. V lost 2 bases and J 4 bases, leaving 15 bases between the germline ends. Germline V lookup: CDR1 SGDLS, CDR2 YYNGEE. CDR3 nucleotide sequence: TGTGCCAGCAGCGTTTCCTCGGCGGGCCCAGAGACCCAGTACTTC. This gives the protein CASSVSSAGPETQYF.

The rearrangement links TRBV24-1 to TRBJ2-4, with 9 bases that match TRBD1. The CDR3 is 17 residues long. With 4 bases clipped from V and 8 bases from J, the junction kept 14 bases outside the gene matches. Germline assignment: CDR1 KGHDR and CDR2 SFDVKD. DNA for the CDR3: TGTGCCACCAGTGACCCTAGCCCCGGGACAGGGAGGGACATTCAGTACTTC. It specifies CATSDPSPGTGRDIQYF.

The gene calls are TRBV6-1 and TRBJ2-3; TRBD2 aligns across 15 bases. The V gene's germline CDR1 is MNHNS and CDR2 SASEGT. The V and J ends lost 4 bases and 2 bases, in that order; junction bases with no gene match: 13. CDR3 length: 20 residues. The CDR3 sequence: CASSVWGLAGGSSPTDTQYF. CDR3 DNA: TGTGCCAGCAGTGTCTGGGGACTAGCGGGAGGATCATCGCCCACAGATACGCAGTATTTT.

The table lists this clone with a count of one. The rearrangement joins TRBV19 to TRBJ2-2; TRBD2 might be the D (5 bases). The V end lost 1 base, the J end lost 0 bases, and 9 bases lay between the germline ends. The CDR3 loop spans 16 amino acids. The V gene's germline CDR1 is LNHDA and CDR2 SQIVND (reference sequence). Here the CDR3 reads CASSIARGANTGELFF. The CDR3 DNA reads TGTGCCAGTAGTATAGCACGGGGAGCGAACACCGGGGAGCTGTTTTTT. Full variable domain (rest looked up from reference TRBV19 and TRBJ2-2): DGGITQSPKYLFRKEGQNVTLSCEQNLNHDAMYWYRQDPGQGLRLIYYSQIVNDFQKGDIAEGYSVSREKKESFPLTVTSAQKNPTAFYLCASSIARGANTGELFFGEGSRLTVL.

This chain links TRBV27 with TRBJ1-2; D is possibly TRBD1 (5 bases). Germline CDR1 MNHEY, CDR2 SMNVEV (reference sequence). The CDR3 is made up of 17 amino acids. V dropped 1 base and J dropped 7 bases, with 22 bases sitting between them. The CDR3 loop reads CASSLFGTGGLIGGYTF. In DNA, the CDR3 is TGTGCCAGCAGTTTATTTGGGACGGGGGGTTTGATTGGTGGCTACACCTTC.

V and J are TRBV28 and TRBJ1-4; D is possibly TRBD1 (5 bases). The germline V gene encodes CDR1 MDHEN and CDR2 SYDVKM. CDR3 length equals 16 residues. Trimming shortened V by 5 bases and J by 4 bases, and 17 bases separated the two germline ends. CDR3 in DNA: TGTGCCAGCAGTCCCGGACAAAGGAGGGTTAATGAAAAACTGTTTTTT. It is translated as CASSPGQRRVNEKLFF.

This chain links TRBV28 with TRBJ2-7; 12 positions agree with TRBD2. The junction had 6 bases not matched to a gene; V was cut back by 2 bases and J by 1 base. Germline loops: CDR1 MDHEN, CDR2 SYDVKM. This CDR3 has 17 residues. The CDR3 region has the DNA TGTGCCAGCAGTTTACCCCTGACTAGCGGGAGTTCCTACGAGCAGTACTTC. This encodes CASSLPLTSGSSYEQYF.

The chain is built from TRBV5-1 and TRBJ2-5; TRBD1 agrees at 9 bases. CDR1 and CDR2 from the germline V gene are SGHRS and YFSETQ. The ends lost 4 bases at V and 2 bases at J; junction bases unmatched: 9. This CDR3 has 16 amino acids. The CDR3 reads CASSQNRGLGQETQYF. The DNA for the CDR3 is TGCGCCAGCAGCCAAAACAGGGGGCTTGGTCAAGAGACCCAGTACTTC. Variable domain in full (rest from reference TRBV5-1 and TRBJ2-5): KAGVTQTPRYLIKTRGQQVTLSCSPISGHRSVSWYQQTPGQGLQFLFEYFSETQRNKGNFPGRFSGRQFSNSRSEMNVSTLELGDSALYLCASSQNRGLGQETQYFGPGTRLLVL.

The gene calls are TRBV3-1 (or the pseudogene TRBV3-2) and TRBJ2-3; D gene uncertain. V was shortened by 5 bases and J by 2 bases, with 2 bases between the two germline ends. The CDR3 totals 11 residues. The germline gives CDR1 LGHDT, CDR2 YNNKEL (reference sequence). CDR3 in DNA: TGTGCCAGCAGCTACACAGATACGCAGTATTTT. It encodes CASSYTDTQYF.

This clone was seen more than once but under ten times. The chain is built from TRBV12-3 or TRBV12-4 and TRBJ2-2, with D maybe TRBD1 (5 bases). V shed 4 bases and J shed 7 bases, with 7 bases lying between them. The CDR3 is 12 residues long. CDR3 sequence reads: CASSSRGGELFF. Here the CDR3 DNA reads TGTGCCAGCAGTTCTAGGGGCGGGGAGCTGTTTTTT.

The CDR3 loop is CASSLEDSRLSSGNTIYF. Here the CDR3 DNA reads TGTGCCAGCAGCTTAGAGGACAGCCGATTGAGCTCTGGAAACACCATATATTTT. The V and J genes are TRBV7-9 and TRBJ1-3, with D perhaps matching TRBD1 (6 bases). Germline V gene sequence: CDR1 SEHNR, CDR2 FQNEAQ (reference sequence). Trimming pared 1 base from V and 0 bases from J, leaving 16 bases between. The CDR3 loop spans 18 amino acids.

The rearrangement links TRBV7-8 to TRBJ2-7; 9 nucleotides line up with TRBD2. Germline V CDR1 and CDR2: SGHVS, FQNEAQ. The CDR3 length is 16 residues. The ends lost 2 bases at V and 1 base at J; junction bases unmatched: 6. The CDR3 is CASSLLAGVFSYEQYF. For the CDR3, the DNA is TGTGCCAGCAGCTTATTAGCGGGAGTATTTTCCTACGAGCAGTACTTC.